Below, 14 T cell receptor beta chains from the same sample are listed, as sequenced in a study of T cell responses to AZD1222 COVID-19 vaccine. Generated by immunoSEQ multiplex PCR, the TCRdb table keeps only in-frame clones and is missing some. Among 70,000 to 95,000 clones listed, 75% to 95% were seen once. The specimen was peripheral blood, collected 28 days after the second AZD1222 dose. The receptors were gathered from an adult who received the AZD1222 COVID-19 vaccine.

The chain is built from TRBV3-1 (or the pseudogene TRBV3-2) and TRBJ1-3, with 8 bases fitting TRBD1. Germline loops: CDR1 LGHDT, CDR2 YNNKEL (reference sequence). The junction had 5 bases not matched to a gene; V was cut back by 3 bases and J by 7 bases. This CDR3 has 14 amino acids. Here the CDR3 DNA reads TGTGCCAGCAGCCAGGTGGACAGGGTGAACACCATATATTTT. It codes for CASSQVDRVNTIYF.

The chain couples TRBV28 to TRBJ1-4; weak D call: TRBD1 (5 bases). Germline CDR1 reads MDHEN; CDR2 reads SYDVKM. The germline V and J ends were trimmed by 6 bases and 7 bases, with 15 bases remaining between them. The CDR3 runs to 14 residues. The CDR3 loop reads CASSSGGGVEKLFF. DNA of the CDR3: TGTGCCAGCAGCAGCGGGGGAGGGGTTGAAAAACTGTTTTTT.

The chain is built from TRBV29-1 and TRBJ2-7, with TRBD1 as a possible D gene (5 bases). This CDR3 region has 13 residues. Germline CDR1 reads SQVTM; CDR2 reads ANQGSEA. V lost 5 bases and J 7 bases, leaving 18 bases between the germline ends. CDR3 loop: CSVSHPGSSEQYF. The CDR3 DNA follows: TGCAGCGTTTCTCACCCAGGGTCCTCGGAGCAGTACTTC.

V usage is TRBV5-1 and J usage is TRBJ2-7, with no clear D. Germline lookup yields CDR1 SGHRS and CDR2 YFSETQ. The CDR3 is 13 amino acids. V was cut by 0 bases and J by 4 bases, with 8 bases left in between. The CDR3: CASSLVVGYEQYF. As DNA, the CDR3 is TGCGCCAGCAGCTTGGTTGTGGGTTACGAGCAGTACTTC.

The chain combines TRBV24-1 with TRBJ2-1, with 8 nucleotides matching TRBD1. Germline V gene data show CDR1 as KGHDR and CDR2 as SFDVKD. The CDR3 consists of 18 residues. V dropped 4 bases and J dropped 0; count of bases not matched to a gene: 10. The CDR3 reads CATSEYGQGTSSYNEQFF. In DNA form, the CDR3 reads TGTGCCACCAGTGAATACGGACAGGGCACTAGCTCCTACAATGAGCAGTTCTTC.

This chain uses TRBV10-3 with TRBJ1-1; no definite D call. Germline V CDR1 and CDR2: ENHRY, SYGVKD. Trimming removed 2 bases from V and 8 bases from J, with 12 bases in between. The CDR3 is 13 amino acids. CDR3 residues: CAISEGTAIEAFF. For the CDR3, the DNA is TGTGCCATCAGTGAGGGTACAGCAATAGAAGCTTTCTTT.

This clone was found once. CDR3: CASSQASVGTYNSPLHF. CDR3 DNA: TGCGCCAGCAGCCAAGCGAGTGTGGGAACATATAATTCACCCCTCCACTTT. The chain joins TRBV4-1 to TRBJ1-6; no definite D call. The V gene's germline CDR1 is MGHRA and CDR2 YSYEKL. The CDR3 contains 17 residues. The germline V and J ends were trimmed by 1 base and 4 bases, with 14 bases remaining between them.

V gene TRBV5-1 combines with J gene TRBJ2-1; TRBD2 aligns across 11 bases. The CDR3 sequence is 15 residues long. V lost 2 bases to trimming and J lost 6 bases; unmatched junction nucleotides: 4. Germline CDR1 reads SGHRS; CDR2 reads YFSETQ. The CDR3 coding sequence is TGCGCCAGCAGCTTTTCACTAGCGGGAGCCAATGAGCAGTTCTTC. Translated, it gives CASSFSLAGANEQFF. Full variable domain (outside the CDR3, taken from reference TRBV5-1 and TRBJ2-1): KAGVTQTPRYLIKTRGQQVTLSCSPISGHRSVSWYQQTPGQGLQFLFEYFSETQRNKGNFPGRFSGRQFSNSRSEMNVSTLELGDSALYLCASSFSLAGANEQFFGPGTRLTVL.

V is TRBV3-1 (or the pseudogene TRBV3-2) and J is TRBJ2-5, with D possibly called TRBD1 or TRBD2 (6 bases each). The CDR3 runs to 16 residues. Germline CDR1 LGHDT, CDR2 YNNKEL (reference sequence). V gave up 1 base and J gave up 5 bases, with 17 bases separating them. The CDR3: CASSQGDTGARETQYF. CDR3 bases: TGTGCCAGCAGCCAAGGGGATACGGGGGCGAGGGAGACCCAGTACTTC.

This sequence joins TRBV10-2 and TRBJ2-7; D may be TRBD2 (6 bases). Trimming removed 7 bases from V and 0 bases from J, with 19 bases in between. The germline V gene encodes CDR1 WSHSY and CDR2 SAAADI. The CDR3 spans 16 residues. CDR3 in amino acids: CASMGVGWEVSYEQYF. Written as DNA, the CDR3 is TGCGCCAGCATGGGGGTCGGGTGGGAGGTCTCCTACGAGCAGTACTTC.

This chain joins TRBV24-1 and TRBJ1-5, with D perhaps matching TRBD1 (5 bases). This CDR3 has 16 residues. Trimming removed 7 bases from V and 1 base from J, with 16 bases in between. Germline V CDR1 and CDR2: KGHDR, SFDVKD. In DNA form, the CDR3 reads TGTGCCACCAGCCCGGCGGGGGACCAAAGCAATCAGCCCCAGCATTTT. Protein: CATSPAGDQSNQPQHF.

This clone has only one observation. This sequence joins TRBV3-1 (or the pseudogene TRBV3-2) and TRBJ2-2; D is unresolved. CDR3 length: 15 residues. Germline V gene lookup returns CDR1 LGHDT and CDR2 YNNKEL (reference sequence). V was trimmed by 4 bases and J by 1 base, leaving 10 bases between them. CDR3 DNA sequence: TGTGCCAGCAGCCCGGGTCAGCTGAACACCGGGGAGCTGTTTTTT. Amino acids: CASSPGQLNTGELFF.

This chain connects TRBV5-1 to TRBJ2-7; D possibly corresponds to TRBD1 (5 bases). Germline CDR1 and CDR2: SGHRS and YFSETQ. The CDR3 consists of 12 residues. Trimming shortened V by 2 bases and J by 7 bases, and 10 bases separated the two germline ends. CDR3 amino acids: CASSFIRGEQYF. CDR3 in DNA: TGCGCCAGCAGCTTCATTAGGGGAGAGCAGTACTTC.

The genes are TRBV7-8 and TRBJ2-5, with D uncertain. Germline V CDR1 and CDR2: SGHVS, FQNEAQ. Trimming removed 1 base from V and 6 bases from J, with 9 bases in between. CDR3 length: 13 residues. The CDR3 DNA is TGTGCCAGCAGCTTAGAGGATTTAAAGACCCAGTACTTC. It encodes CASSLEDLKTQYF.